This is a list of T cell receptor beta chains from one sample in a study of blood T cell repertoires in COVID-19. TCRdb keeps only in-frame clones here, not all; method: immunoSEQ multiplex PCR. This table holds 55,000 to 70,000 clones, about 89% found once. The sample taken for sequencing was peripheral blood. These receptors all stem from a man between 60 and 70 years old with active or convalescent COVID-19. Each CDR3 is given with its conserved first and last residue. The D gene is left open where the match is weak. Not all rows give a size; the values are once, few, many and, for expanded clones, a class.

clone_size: -; j_call: TRBJ2-5; v_call: TRBV30; d_call: -; cdr3_nt: TGTGCCTGGAGCCAGGGTATCGGGGAGACCCAGTACTTC; cdr3_aa: CAWSQGIGETQYF
clone_size: -; j_call: TRBJ1-1; v_call: TRBV7-9; d_call: TRBD1; cdr3_nt: TGTGCCAGCAGCCCCATGGGACAGTTGAACACTGAAGCTTTCTTT; cdr3_aa: CASSPMGQLNTEAFF
clone_size: -; j_call: TRBJ2-3; v_call: TRBV27; d_call: -; cdr3_nt: TGTGCCAGCAGTTTACTGGACAGTGCAGATACGCAGTATTTT; cdr3_aa: CASSLLDSADTQYF
clone_size: once; j_call: TRBJ2-7; v_call: TRBV6-5; d_call: TRBD1; cdr3_nt: TGTGCCAGCAGGGGGGACAGTTACTACGAGCAGTACTTC; cdr3_aa: CASRGDSYYEQYF
clone_size: -; j_call: TRBJ2-7; v_call: TRBV6-5; d_call: TRBD2; cdr3_nt: TGTGCCAGCAGTCCAGGACTAGCGGGGCACTACGAGCAGTACTTC; cdr3_aa: CASSPGLAGHYEQYF
clone_size: -; j_call: TRBJ2-3; v_call: TRBV7-3; d_call: TRBD2; cdr3_nt: TGTGCCAGCAGCTTATCCGGCCGGGAGGGTGCAGATACGCAGTATTTT; cdr3_aa: CASSLSGREGADTQYF
clone_size: medium-sized; j_call: TRBJ1-4; v_call: TRBV6-6; d_call: TRBD1; cdr3_nt: TGTGCCAGCTCTTATACCGGGACAGGGGTCGAAAAACTGTTTTTT; cdr3_aa: CASSYTGTGVEKLFF
clone_size: -; j_call: TRBJ2-1; v_call: TRBV3-1/TRBV3-2; d_call: -; cdr3_nt: TGTGCCAGCAGCCAATTAGCGGCGCTATACAATGAGCAGTTCTTC; cdr3_aa: CASSQLAALYNEQFF
clone_size: few; j_call: TRBJ1-2; v_call: TRBV5-5; d_call: -; cdr3_nt: TGTGCCAGCGAGCCCGGGACAAGCTATGGCTACACCTTC; cdr3_aa: CASEPGTSYGYTF
clone_size: -; j_call: TRBJ2-1; v_call: TRBV6-5; d_call: -; cdr3_nt: TGTGCCATAGGGACAACCCGGGGCTCCTACAATGAGCAGTTCTTC; cdr3_aa: CAIGTTRGSYNEQFF
clone_size: once; j_call: TRBJ2-7; v_call: TRBV28; d_call: -; cdr3_nt: TGTGCCAGCAGTTTATTGGGACAAACATACGAGCAGTACTTC; cdr3_aa: CASSLLGQTYEQYF
clone_size: -; j_call: TRBJ2-7; v_call: TRBV5-4; d_call: -; cdr3_nt: TGTGCCAGCAGAAGGGGGGGGTCCTACGAGCAGTACTTC; cdr3_aa: CASRRGGSYEQYF
clone_size: -; j_call: TRBJ2-2; v_call: TRBV5-1; d_call: -; cdr3_nt: TGCGCCAGCAGCCGACAGGTTCTGAACACCGGGGAGCTGTTTTTT; cdr3_aa: CASSRQVLNTGELFF
clone_size: -; j_call: TRBJ1-5; v_call: TRBV2; d_call: -; cdr3_nt: TGTGCCAGCAGTTATGAGGGTTATCAGCCCCAGCATTTT; cdr3_aa: CASSYEGYQPQHF
clone_size: -; j_call: TRBJ2-3; v_call: TRBV24-1; d_call: TRBD2; cdr3_nt: TGTGCCACCAGTAGAGGACTAGCGGGTGGGATGGGAGATACGCAGTATTTT; cdr3_aa: CATSRGLAGGMGDTQYF
clone_size: -; j_call: TRBJ2-1; v_call: TRBV5-1; d_call: -; cdr3_nt: TGCGCCAGCAGCTTGAACCACCAGGGGAATGAGCAGTTCTTC; cdr3_aa: CASSLNHQGNEQFF
clone_size: -; j_call: TRBJ1-3; v_call: TRBV28; d_call: -; cdr3_nt: TGTGCCAGCAACTTTAGAGGGCCTGGAAACACCATATATTTT; cdr3_aa: CASNFRGPGNTIYF
clone_size: -; j_call: TRBJ1-5; v_call: TRBV24-1; d_call: -; cdr3_nt: TGTGCCACCAGGGGGGCGAGGAATCAGCCCCAGCATTTT; cdr3_aa: CATRGARNQPQHF
clone_size: -; j_call: TRBJ2-1; v_call: TRBV11-2; d_call: -; cdr3_nt: TGTGCCAGCAGCTTCGAGCATGAGCAGTTCTTC; cdr3_aa: CASSFEHEQFF
clone_size: -; j_call: TRBJ1-2; v_call: TRBV11-2; d_call: TRBD1; cdr3_nt: TGTGCCAGCAGCTCCCTCGGGACAGGCTATGGCTACACCTTC; cdr3_aa: CASSSLGTGYGYTF
clone_size: few; j_call: TRBJ1-5; v_call: TRBV28; d_call: -; cdr3_nt: TGTGCCAGCAGTTTGGGCGGGCCGAGCAATCAGCCCCAGCATTTT; cdr3_aa: CASSLGGPSNQPQHF
clone_size: -; j_call: TRBJ2-1; v_call: TRBV24-1; d_call: -; cdr3_nt: TGTGCCACCAGTGACCGGAGCACTGGGAGTGAGCAGTTCTTC; cdr3_aa: CATSDRSTGSEQFF
clone_size: -; j_call: TRBJ1-1; v_call: TRBV29-1; d_call: -; cdr3_nt: TGCAGCGTTGCCCAGGGAGGCACTGAAGCTTTCTTT; cdr3_aa: CSVAQGGTEAFF
clone_size: -; j_call: TRBJ2-5; v_call: TRBV2; d_call: TRBD2; cdr3_nt: TGTGCCAGCAGACGACTAGCGGACGGGTGGGAGACCCAGTACTTC; cdr3_aa: CASRRLADGWETQYF
clone_size: once; j_call: TRBJ2-5; v_call: TRBV11-2; d_call: -; cdr3_nt: TGTGCCAGCAGCTTAGAGGCCGGGACACCCCAAGAGACCCAGTACTTC; cdr3_aa: CASSLEAGTPQETQYF
clone_size: -; j_call: TRBJ1-5; v_call: TRBV27; d_call: -; cdr3_nt: TGTGCCAGCAGTCGAGGGTCGCCTCAGCCCCAGCATTTT; cdr3_aa: CASSRGSPQPQHF